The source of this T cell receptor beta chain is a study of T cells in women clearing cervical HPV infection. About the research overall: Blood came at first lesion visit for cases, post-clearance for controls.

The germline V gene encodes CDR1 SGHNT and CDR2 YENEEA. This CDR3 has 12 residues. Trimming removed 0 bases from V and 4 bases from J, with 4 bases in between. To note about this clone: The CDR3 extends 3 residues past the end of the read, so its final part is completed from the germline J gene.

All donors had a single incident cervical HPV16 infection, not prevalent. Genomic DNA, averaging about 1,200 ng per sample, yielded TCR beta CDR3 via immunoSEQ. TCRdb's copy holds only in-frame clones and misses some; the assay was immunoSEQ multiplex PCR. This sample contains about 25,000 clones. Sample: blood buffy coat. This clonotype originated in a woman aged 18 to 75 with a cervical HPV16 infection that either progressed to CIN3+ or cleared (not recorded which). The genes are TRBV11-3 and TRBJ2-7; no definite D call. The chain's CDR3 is CASSLDRYEQYF. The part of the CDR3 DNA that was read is TGTGCCAGCAGCTTAGACAGATACGAG.